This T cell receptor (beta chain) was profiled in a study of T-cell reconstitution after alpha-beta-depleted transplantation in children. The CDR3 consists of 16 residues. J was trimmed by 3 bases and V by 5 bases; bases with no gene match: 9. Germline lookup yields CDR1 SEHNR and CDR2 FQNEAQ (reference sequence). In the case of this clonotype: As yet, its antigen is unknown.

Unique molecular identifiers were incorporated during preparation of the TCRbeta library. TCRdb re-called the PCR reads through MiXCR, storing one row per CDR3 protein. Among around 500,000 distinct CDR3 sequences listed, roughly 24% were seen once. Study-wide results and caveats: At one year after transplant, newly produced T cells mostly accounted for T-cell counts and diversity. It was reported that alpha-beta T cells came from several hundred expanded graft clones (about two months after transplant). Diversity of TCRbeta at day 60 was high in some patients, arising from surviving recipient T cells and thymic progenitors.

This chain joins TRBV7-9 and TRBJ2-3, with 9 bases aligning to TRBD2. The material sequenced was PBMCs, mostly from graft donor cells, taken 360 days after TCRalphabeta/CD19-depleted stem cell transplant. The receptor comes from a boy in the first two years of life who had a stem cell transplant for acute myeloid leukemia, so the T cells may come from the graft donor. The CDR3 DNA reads TGTGCCAGCAGCCATAGCGGGGGAGACGTGACAGATACGCAGTATTTT. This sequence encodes CASSHSGGDVTDTQYF.